The rows below give T cell receptor beta chains drawn from one sample of a study of beta chain features in type 1 diabetes. The data were produced by immunoSEQ multiplex PCR, yet TCRdb's version contains in-frame clones alone and is incomplete. The sample has fewer than 65,000 clones; about three fifths are singletons. Source material: Tregs from blood. The receptors here all came from a woman under 30 in good health. CDR3s include the opening cysteine and the closing phenylalanine or tryptophan. D genes are given only for firm matches. Only part of the rows carry a size: once, few, many, or a class if the clone is expanded.

size: -; D: -; V: TRBV30; J: TRBJ1-6; length: 12; CDR3: CAWSVQNSPLHF; DNA: TGTGCCTGGAGTGTACAAAATTCACCCCTCCACTTT
size: -; D: -; V: TRBV4-3; J: TRBJ2-1; length: 13; CDR3: CASSQVPRDEQFF; DNA: TGCGCCAGCAGCCAAGTACCCAGGGATGAGCAGTTCTTC
size: -; D: -; V: TRBV5-6; J: TRBJ1-1; length: 13; CDR3: CASSRGADTEAFF; DNA: TGTGCCAGCAGCCGGGGGGCGGACACTGAAGCTTTCTTT
size: few; D: TRBD2; V: TRBV2; J: TRBJ2-1; length: 17; CDR3: CASSPPVVRGVDNEQFF; DNA: TGTGCCAGCAGTCCCCCTGTTGTGCGGGGGGTAGACAATGAGCAGTTCTTC
size: -; D: TRBD2; V: TRBV19; J: TRBJ2-1; length: 14; CDR3: CASRGTSGLNEQFF; DNA: TGTGCCAGTAGGGGGACTAGCGGACTCAATGAGCAGTTCTTC
size: few; D: TRBD2; V: TRBV29-1; J: TRBJ2-2; length: 16; CDR3: CSVELAGGPWAGELFF; DNA: TGCAGCGTTGAATTGGCGGGAGGGCCTTGGGCCGGGGAGCTGTTTTTT
size: once; D: -; V: TRBV6-5; J: TRBJ1-2; length: 15; CDR3: CASSPEGHRVGGYTF; DNA: TGTGCCAGCAGTCCCGAGGGCCACAGGGTCGGTGGCTACACCTTC
size: -; D: -; V: TRBV2; J: TRBJ2-5; length: 13; CDR3: CASSADWQETQYF; DNA: TGTGCCAGCAGTGCCGACTGGCAAGAGACCCAGTACTTC
size: few; D: -; V: TRBV5-1; J: TRBJ2-7; length: 16; CDR3: CASTRRPAQAPYEQYF; DNA: TGCGCCAGCACCCGGCGGCCGGCACAGGCGCCCTACGAGCAGTACTTC
size: -; D: -; V: TRBV6-6; J: TRBJ1-1; length: 15; CDR3: CASKQGELMNTEAFF; DNA: TGTGCCAGCAAACAGGGAGAATTAATGAACACTGAAGCTTTCTTT
size: -; D: TRBD2; V: TRBV10-3; J: TRBJ2-1; length: 18; CDR3: CAISESGTSGDFYNEQFF; DNA: TGTGCCATCAGTGAGTCAGGGACTAGCGGGGACTTCTACAATGAGCAGTTCTTC
size: -; D: -; V: TRBV4-2; J: TRBJ2-5; length: 14; CDR3: CASSHEGAQETQYF; DNA: TGTGCCAGCAGCCATGAAGGGGCCCAAGAGACCCAGTACTTC
size: -; D: TRBD1; V: TRBV18; J: TRBJ1-3; length: 16; CDR3: CASSLDRGISGNTIYF; DNA: TGTGCCAGCTCGCTCGACAGGGGGATCTCTGGAAACACCATATATTTT
size: few; D: TRBD2; V: TRBV4-3; J: TRBJ2-3; length: 17; CDR3: CATPSGGTTISTDTQYF; DNA: TGCGCCACGCCTAGCGGGGGGACAACCATTAGCACAGATACGCAGTATTTT
size: -; D: -; V: TRBV19; J: TRBJ1-2; length: 18; CDR3: CASSLLLLGSTNSYGYTF; DNA: TGTGCCAGTAGTCTCCTGCTATTAGGGAGCACAAATTCCTATGGCTACACCTTC
size: few; D: -; V: TRBV4-3; J: TRBJ2-5; length: 14; CDR3: CASSHGGFGETQYF; DNA: TGCGCCAGCAGCCACGGGGGATTCGGAGAGACCCAGTACTTC
size: -; D: TRBD1; V: TRBV2; J: TRBJ2-1; length: 15; CDR3: CASREIGTGVNEQFF; DNA: TGTGCCAGCAGAGAAATAGGGACAGGGGTCAATGAGCAGTTCTTC
size: -; D: -; V: TRBV9; J: TRBJ1-2; length: 11; CDR3: CASSLNYGYTF; DNA: TGTGCCAGCAGCCTAAACTATGGCTACACCTTC
size: -; D: -; V: TRBV11-1; J: TRBJ2-3; length: 12; CDR3: CASSSTFLAQYF; DNA: TGTGCCAGCAGCTCGACTTTCCTCGCGCAGTATTTT
size: -; D: TRBD2; V: TRBV6-1; J: TRBJ2-1; length: 14; CDR3: CASTSGSSYNEQFF; DNA: TGTGCCAGCACGAGCGGGAGCTCCTACAATGAGCAGTTCTTC
size: few; D: -; V: TRBV7-8; J: TRBJ2-5; length: 13; CDR3: CASSSDREETQYF; DNA: TGTGCCAGCAGCTCGGACAGAGAAGAGACCCAGTACTTC
size: few; D: -; V: TRBV7-8; J: TRBJ1-6; length: 15; CDR3: CASSLGLGVNSPLHF; DNA: TGTGCCAGCAGCTTAGGGTTAGGGGTCAATTCACCCCTCCACTTT
size: -; D: TRBD1; V: TRBV30; J: TRBJ2-7; length: 14; CDR3: CAWSVGQGVDEQYF; DNA: TGTGCCTGGAGTGTAGGACAGGGGGTCGACGAGCAGTACTTC
size: few; D: -; V: TRBV5-4; J: TRBJ1-1; length: 15; CDR3: CASSDQAGGTAQAFF; DNA: TGTGCCAGCAGCGACCAGGCCGGGGGAACCGCTCAAGCTTTCTTT
size: medium-sized; D: TRBD1; V: TRBV7-2; J: TRBJ2-7; length: 16; CDR3: CASSITSGQGPYEQYF; DNA: TGTGCCAGCAGCATTACTTCGGGACAGGGGCCCTACGAGCAGTACTTC
size: -; D: -; V: TRBV18; J: TRBJ1-1; length: 13; CDR3: CASSPREATEAFF; DNA: TGTGCCAGCTCACCACGAGAAGCAACTGAAGCTTTCTTT
size: once; D: TRBD2; V: TRBV4-2; J: TRBJ2-5; length: 16; CDR3: CASSRGLAGGQETQYF; DNA: TGTGCCAGCAGCCGAGGACTAGCGGGGGGGCAAGAGACCCAGTACTTC
size: few; D: -; V: TRBV4-1; J: TRBJ2-3; length: 13; CDR3: CASSQARWDTQYF; DNA: TGCGCCAGCAGCCAAGCGCGTTGGGATACGCAGTATTTT
size: -; D: -; V: TRBV5-1; J: TRBJ1-6; length: 14; CDR3: CASSSQGTNSPLHF; DNA: TGCGCCAGCAGCTCTCAGGGAACCAATTCACCCCTCCACTTT
size: -; D: -; V: TRBV4-1; J: TRBJ1-5; length: 15; CDR3: CASRRADASNQPQHF; DNA: TGCGCCAGCAGAAGAGCGGACGCATCCAATCAGCCCCAGCATTTT
size: -; D: TRBD1; V: TRBV7-2; J: TRBJ1-2; length: 15; CDR3: CASSLEEGQNYGYTF; DNA: TGTGCCAGCAGCTTAGAAGAGGGACAGAACTATGGCTACACCTTC
size: -; D: -; V: TRBV16; J: TRBJ2-1; length: 14; CDR3: CASSQRQGSNEQFF; DNA: TGTGCCAGCAGCCAACGCCAGGGAAGCAATGAGCAGTTCTTC
size: -; D: -; V: TRBV7-9; J: TRBJ2-7; length: 12; CDR3: CASGSQVNEQYF; DNA: TGTGCCAGCGGGAGCCAGGTCAACGAGCAGTACTTC
size: -; D: TRBD1; V: TRBV7-8; J: TRBJ1-2; length: 13; CDR3: CASSLGQGRGYTF; DNA: TGTGCCAGCAGCTTAGGACAGGGCCGGGGCTACACCTTC
size: few; D: TRBD1; V: TRBV2; J: TRBJ2-7; length: 15; CDR3: CASSIRDRGHREQYF; DNA: TGTGCCAGCAGTATCCGGGACAGGGGGCATCGCGAGCAGTACTTC
size: once; D: -; V: TRBV29-1; J: TRBJ2-7; length: 12; CDR3: CSVASGSYEQYF; DNA: TGCAGCGTTGCTTCGGGTAGCTACGAGCAGTACTTC
size: -; D: -; V: TRBV7-8; J: TRBJ1-6; length: 16; CDR3: CASSLVAQYHNSPLHF; DNA: TGTGCCAGCAGCTTAGTGGCACAGTACCATAATTCACCCCTCCACTTT
size: -; D: -; V: TRBV4-1; J: TRBJ1-4; length: 15; CDR3: CASSQDPTEWEKLFF; DNA: TGCGCCAGCAGCCAAGATCCGACAGAGTGGGAAAAACTGTTTTTT
size: few; D: TRBD1; V: TRBV15; J: TRBJ2-1; length: 17; CDR3: CATSSVLGDRGYNEQFF; DNA: TGTGCCACCAGCAGTGTCCTAGGGGACAGGGGCTACAATGAGCAGTTCTTC
size: -; D: -; V: TRBV18; J: TRBJ2-7; length: 14; CDR3: CASSLARGSHEQYF; DNA: TGTGCCAGCTCACTTGCGAGAGGGTCCCACGAGCAGTACTTC
size: -; D: -; V: TRBV5-4; J: TRBJ2-5; length: 14; CDR3: CASSPTSSQETQYF; DNA: TGTGCCAGCAGCCCAACTAGTTCTCAAGAGACCCAGTACTTC
size: -; D: -; V: TRBV5-1; J: TRBJ2-7; length: 13; CDR3: CASSIDRYYEQYF; DNA: TGCGCCAGCAGCATTGACAGATACTACGAGCAGTACTTC
size: few; D: -; V: TRBV21-1; J: TRBJ1-2; length: 12; CDR3: CASSKGGTGYTF; DNA: TGTGCCAGCAGCAAGGGGGGTACGGGCTACACCTTC
size: -; D: -; V: TRBV10-3; J: TRBJ2-2; length: 15; CDR3: CAISESTVNTGELFF; DNA: TGTGCCATCAGTGAGTCGACAGTGAACACCGGGGAGCTGTTTTTT